These 24 T cell receptor beta chains originate from one sample sequenced in a study of T cells in pancreatic ductal adenocarcinoma. Sequenced by immunoSEQ multiplex PCR; TCRdb stores in-frame clones only, minus some. The repertoire holds 31,000 or so clones, with 85% to 95% as singletons. No neoadjuvant therapy was given to the selected pancreatic ductal adenocarcinoma patients before their surgery. Sequencing was carried out using PBMCs. The receptors were sampled from a human donor with pancreatic ductal adenocarcinoma.

The V and J genes are TRBV7-9 and TRBJ1-4; no firm D call. V shed 1 base and J shed 3 bases, with 6 bases lying between them. The CDR3 loop spans 14 amino acids. Germline loops: CDR1 SEHNR, CDR2 FQNEAQ (reference sequence). DNA for the CDR3: TGTGCCAGCAGCTTAGGGACCTCTAATGAAAAACTGTTTTTT. The encoded protein is CASSLGTSNEKLFF. The variable domain in full, completed from reference TRBV7-9 and TRBJ1-4, reads DTGVSQNPRHKITKRGQNVTFRCDPISEHNRLYWYRQTLGQGPEFLTYFQNEAQLEKSRLLSDRFSAERPKGSFSTLEIQRTEQGDSAMYLCASSLGTSNEKLFFGSGTQLSVL.

J is TRBJ1-1 and V is TRBV19; D gene uncertain. The CDR3 has 13 amino acids. V was clipped by 5 bases and J by 4 bases, with 11 bases between them. Germline CDR1 reads LNHDA; CDR2 reads SQIVND (reference sequence). The CDR3, as DNA: TGTGCCAGTAGTCCCTCTCTAGGCACTGAAGCTTTCTTT. Translating it yields CASSPSLGTEAFF.

The chain uses TRBV27 and TRBJ2-4; perhaps TRBD2 as D (5 bases). The CDR3 runs to 13 residues. The ends were cut back, 8 bases at V and 2 bases at J, with 10 bases in the middle. The germline CDR1 and CDR2 sequences are MNHEY and SMNVEV (reference sequence). CDR3 protein: CASRGWTKNIQYF. In DNA, the CDR3 is TGTGCCAGCCGGGGTTGGACCAAAAACATTCAGTACTTC.

The chain employs TRBV7-9 and TRBJ2-2; D possibly matches TRBD1 or TRBD2 (5 bases each). Trimming stripped 5 bases from V and 5 bases from J, with 18 bases between. The V gene's germline CDR1 is SEHNR and CDR2 FQNEAQ (reference sequence). The CDR3 is 16 residues long. The CDR3: CASSPEGHRRTGELFF. The CDR3 DNA is TGTGCCAGCAGCCCAGAGGGTCACAGGCGAACCGGGGAGCTGTTTTTT.

This clone was seen only once. The J gene is TRBJ2-3, the V gene TRBV4-2; TRBD2 agrees at 16 bases. V shed 1 base and J 6 bases; nucleotides not matched to a gene: 10. The germline V gene encodes CDR1 LGHNA and CDR2 YNFKEQ. This CDR3 contains 19 residues. This CDR3 is CASSQAPGTSGRAGDTQYF. CDR3 coding DNA: TGTGCCAGCAGCCAAGCGCCCGGGACTAGCGGGAGGGCAGGGGATACGCAGTATTTT.

V gene TRBV7-9 combines with J gene TRBJ1-1; no reliable D call. Trimming stripped 5 bases from V and 1 base from J, with 14 bases between. This CDR3 region has 15 residues. In germline, CDR1 is SEHNR, CDR2 FQNEAQ (reference sequence). The CDR3: CASSKNRVTNTEAFF. CDR3 bases: TGTGCCAGCAGCAAAAACCGTGTAACGAACACTGAAGCTTTCTTT.

This chain joins TRBV2 and TRBJ2-5; 11 bases are shared with TRBD2. Trimming at V came to 6 bases and at J to 5 bases, leaving 14 bases not matched to a gene. This CDR3 is 17 amino acids long. The germline CDR1 and CDR2 sequences are SNHLY and FYNNEI. CDR3 sequence: CASSETIAGGSGETQYF. CDR3 bases: TGTGCCAGCAGCGAAACAATAGCGGGAGGGTCCGGGGAGACCCAGTACTTC.

The chain uses TRBV19 and TRBJ1-1, with D maybe TRBD1 (5 bases). The length of the CDR3 is 14 residues. V lost 1 base and J lost 5, with 11 bases in between. In germline, CDR1 is LNHDA, CDR2 SQIVND (reference sequence). The CDR3 sequence: CASSIVGAGTEAFF. The CDR3 DNA reads as TGTGCCAGTAGTATAGTCGGGGCGGGGACTGAAGCTTTCTTT. Full variable domain (remainder filled in from reference TRBV19 and TRBJ1-1): DGGITQSPKYLFRKEGQNVTLSCEQNLNHDAMYWYRQDPGQGLRLIYYSQIVNDFQKGDIAEGYSVSREKKESFPLTVTSAQKNPTAFYLCASSIVGAGTEAFFGQGTRLTVV.

This clone was recorded once. V is TRBV30 and J is TRBJ1-3, with D unclear. Trimming removed 2 bases from V and 4 bases from J, with 15 bases in between. Germline V gives CDR1 GTSNPN, CDR2 SVGIG (reference sequence). The CDR3 totals 15 residues. The CDR3 spells CAWSRRRFYGNTIYF. In nucleotides, the CDR3 is TGTGCCTGGAGTAGACGACGGTTTTACGGAAACACCATATATTTT.

CDR3 bases: TGTGCCAGTAGTGGATACAGGGGGTACGAGCAGTACTTC. Its protein product is CASSGYRGYEQYF. J is TRBJ2-7 and V is TRBV19, with 8 bases aligning to TRBD1. V shed 5 bases and J 4 bases; nucleotides not matched to a gene: 4. Germline CDR1 and CDR2: LNHDA and SQIVND (reference sequence). The CDR3 has 13 residues.

The genes are TRBV6-6 and TRBJ1-2; tentative D call: TRBD1 (5 bases). Germline V gene sequence: CDR1 MNHNY, CDR2 SVGAGI (reference sequence). Trimming took off 3 bases at V and 6 bases at J, with 8 bases between the two ends. The CDR3 loop spans 12 amino acids. The CDR3 region is CASSYAGDGYTF. In nucleotides, the CDR3 is TGTGCCAGCAGTTATGCGGGGGATGGCTACACCTTC.

J is TRBJ1-1 and V is TRBV9; 7 bases align to TRBD1. CDR1 is SGDLS and CDR2 is YYNGEE in the germline V gene. The trim removed 4 bases at V and 2 bases at J, leaving 5 bases unmatched. The CDR3 runs to 14 residues. CDR3 protein: CASSRQGSNTEAFF. The CDR3 coding sequence is TGTGCCAGCAGCAGACAGGGATCAAACACTGAAGCTTTCTTT.

The chain is built from TRBV6-6 and TRBJ2-1; 10 bases are a match to TRBD2. V trimming: 6 bases; J trimming: 4 bases; junction bases outside the gene matches: 6. This CDR3 spans 15 amino acids. Germline V CDR1 and CDR2: MNHNY, SVGAGI (reference sequence). CDR3 DNA sequence: TGTGCCAGCAGCGGTCTAGCGGGAGTTTACAATGAGCAGTTCTTC. Amino acid sequence: CASSGLAGVYNEQFF.

This clone was seen just once. This chain joins TRBV7-9 and TRBJ2-1; the D gene is possibly TRBD1 (5 bases). The germline V gene has CDR1 SEHNR and CDR2 FQNEAQ (reference sequence). The CDR3 is 15 residues long. The V gene lost 1 base and the J gene lost 4 bases, with 11 bases spanning the gap. This chain's CDR3 is CASSLDRGQYNEQFF. CDR3 DNA sequence: TGTGCCAGCAGCTTAGATCGCGGACAATACAATGAGCAGTTCTTC.

The chain combines TRBV6-4 with TRBJ2-1; TRBD1 is a possible D gene (5 bases). V lost 3 bases and J 2 bases, leaving 11 bases between the germline ends. The CDR3 totals 15 residues. Per germline, CDR1 MRHNA and CDR2 SNTAGT. CDR3 sequence: CASSETGQTYNEQFF. The DNA of the CDR3 is TGTGCCAGCAGTGAAACAGGTCAGACCTACAATGAGCAGTTCTTC.

The gene calls are TRBV7-9 and TRBJ2-7, with 10 bases matching TRBD2. Germline CDR1 reads SEHNR; CDR2 reads FQNEAQ (reference sequence). CDR3 length: 18 amino acids. J gave up 1 base and V 4 bases, and 13 bases lay outside the gene matches. In DNA, the CDR3 is TGTGCCAGCAGCTCCTTAGGGCTAGCGGGAGTTGTGTCCTACGAGCAGTACTTC. Translating gives CASSSLGLAGVVSYEQYF.

The rearrangement uses TRBV6-5 and TRBJ1-2, with TRBD1 matching 7 bases. This CDR3 spans 14 amino acids. CDR1 is MNHEY, CDR2 SVGAGI, per germline. Losses at the gene ends were 7 bases for V and 8 bases for J; bases not matched to a gene: 13. CDR3 nucleotides: TGTGCCAGCACCCACGAGGTAGGGGGCAAAGGCTACACCTTC. This encodes CASTHEVGGKGYTF.

The CDR3 sequence is CASSFGPLNEQFF. In DNA form, the CDR3 reads TGTGCCAGCAGTTTTGGACCCCTCAATGAGCAGTTCTTC. V is TRBV27 and J is TRBJ2-1, with no clear D. V dropped 3 bases and J dropped 6 bases, with 9 bases sitting between them. The length of the CDR3 is 13 residues. Germline V gives CDR1 MNHEY, CDR2 SMNVEV (reference sequence).

The CDR3 reads CASSYTWTGGSEQYF. CDR3 DNA: TGTGCCAGCAGTTACACCTGGACAGGGGGGAGCGAGCAGTACTTC. This rearrangement joins TRBV6-5 to TRBJ2-7, with 10 bases identical to TRBD1. Germline CDR1 and CDR2: MNHEY and SVGAGI. The CDR3 is 15 residues long. The J segment lost 6 bases and the V segment lost 2 bases, leaving 7 bases of the junction unmatched.

This chain links TRBV5-1 with TRBJ2-5; 10 bases fit TRBD2. CDR3 length equals 16 residues. The ends lost 4 bases at V and 2 bases at J; junction bases unmatched: 8. Per the germline V gene, CDR1 is SGHRS and CDR2 is YFSETQ. Here the CDR3 reads CASSNPSGSGQETQYF. The CDR3 bases are TGCGCCAGCAGCAACCCTAGCGGGAGTGGTCAAGAGACCCAGTACTTC.

V and J are TRBV10-3 and TRBJ2-3; D is undetermined. With 8 bases removed from V and 4 bases from J, the gap between germline ends came to 10 bases. There are 12 residues in the CDR3. CDR1 is ENHRY and CDR2 is SYGVKD in the germline V gene. The CDR3 nucleotides read TGTGCCATCCGGTTCGGGCCAGATACGCAGTATTTT. Its translation: CAIRFGPDTQYF.

The V and J genes are TRBV11-2 and TRBJ2-2; D not resolved. Germline-derived CDR1 and CDR2 are SGHAT and FQNNGV. The CDR3 is 15 amino acids. The germline V and J ends were trimmed by 2 bases and 2 bases, with 9 bases remaining between them. Written as DNA, the CDR3 is TGTGCCAGCAGCTTATCCGAGACAAACACCGGGGAGCTGTTTTTT. It codes for CASSLSETNTGELFF.

The genes are TRBV28 and TRBJ2-7, with 7 bases that match TRBD1. Per germline, CDR1 MDHEN and CDR2 SYDVKM. Germline trimming cut 2 bases from V and 3 bases from J; bases unmatched to any gene: 4. This CDR3 has 14 residues. The CDR3 DNA is TGTGCCAGCAGTTTAACAGGGGCCGTCTACGAGCAGTACTTC. As protein: CASSLTGAVYEQYF.

The V and J genes are TRBV28 and TRBJ2-5; TRBD2 aligns across 10 bases. The germline gives CDR1 MDHEN, CDR2 SYDVKM. The length of the CDR3 is 16 residues. V was clipped by 6 bases and J by 4 bases; unmatched bases: 11. The CDR3 region is CASRPWKREGLETQYF. CDR3 DNA: TGTGCCAGCAGACCCTGGAAGCGGGAGGGCTTAGAGACCCAGTACTTC.